These 16 T cell receptor beta chains share one sample of origin, sequenced in a study of breast tumors, draining lymph nodes, adjacent tissues. A single record per CDR3 protein comes from TCRdb applying MiXCR to the multiplex PCR reads. Of under 350,000 distinct CDR3 sequences detected, over 30% appear once; the ten largest clones hold about 1.2%. Breast cancer patients provided tissue from their axillary draining lymph nodes. The sample was axillary lymph node tissue. The receptors here all came from a female donor with breast cancer. Some clones in this sample may be carry-over from other donors' samples.

Ten or more counts support this clonotype. V is TRBV2 and J is TRBJ2-1; D may correspond to TRBD1 or TRBD2 (5 bases each). V lost 4 bases and J lost 9, with 13 bases in between. Germline V lookup: CDR1 SNHLY, CDR2 FYNNEI. This CDR3 has 13 amino acids. In DNA, the CDR3 is TGTGCCAGCAGTGTCAGGGATCGGGGTGAGCAGTTCTTC. Amino acids: CASSVRDRGEQFF.

The J gene is TRBJ2-1, the V gene TRBV28; TRBD2 matches 11 bases. CDR3 length: 18 amino acids. J was trimmed by 3 bases and V by 7 bases; bases with no gene match: 14. Looked up from germline, CDR1 is MDHEN and CDR2 is SYDVKM. CDR3 sequence (DNA): TGTGCCAGCACCAGTTGGGCTAGCGGGAGGAAACGCTACAATGAGCAGTTCTTC. Its translation is CASTSWASGRKRYNEQFF.

This clonotype was picked up many times. The chain joins TRBV11-2 to TRBJ1-2, with 9 positions matching TRBD1. This CDR3 comprises 16 residues. With V trimmed by 3 bases and J by 0 bases, 5 bases remained unmatched. The germline gives CDR1 SGHAT, CDR2 FQNNGV. CDR3 sequence: CASSFGTGSSNYGYTF. The CDR3 DNA is TGTGCCAGCAGCTTCGGGACAGGGTCCTCTAACTATGGCTACACCTTC.

To note about this clonotype: This may arise from a read error, as a much more abundant clone is one base away. This chain uses TRBV6-1 with TRBJ1-2, with 7 bases that match TRBD1. V was clipped by 5 bases and J by 11 bases; unmatched bases: 5. CDR3 length equals 11 residues. Per germline, CDR1 MNHNS and CDR2 SASEGT. CDR3 sequence reads: CASSHTQGYTF. CDR3 in DNA: TGTGCCAGCAGTCACACACAGGGGTACACCTTC.

This clonotype was seen repeatedly, ten times or more. V gene TRBV9 combines with J gene TRBJ2-5; D perhaps matches TRBD2 (5 bases). CDR1 SGDLS and CDR2 YYNGEE come from the germline V gene. The CDR3 covers 15 residues. V shed 2 bases and J shed 3 bases, with 14 bases lying between them. This chain's CDR3 is CASSVSGTGKETQYF. The DNA of the CDR3 is TGTGCCAGCAGCGTGTCGGGAACGGGGAAAGAGACCCAGTACTTC. The full variable domain, completed using reference TRBV9 and TRBJ2-5, is DSGVTQTPKHLITATGQRVTLRCSPRSGDLSVYWYQQSLDQGLQFLIQYYNGEERAKGNILERFSAQQFPDLHSELNLSSLELGDSALYFCASSVSGTGKETQYFGPGTRLLVL.

With regard to this clonotype: This could be a read error, since a much larger clone is one nucleotide away. The chain combines TRBV6-6 with TRBJ2-7; 9 bases map to TRBD1. The CDR3 spans 16 residues. The V gene end was trimmed by 5 bases and the J gene end by 6 bases; junction bases not matched to a gene: 14. Germline V gives CDR1 MNHNY, CDR2 SVGAGI (reference sequence). The chain's CDR3 is CASSRPRTGEISEQYF. CDR3 nucleotides: TGTGCCAGCAGTAGACCCAGGACAGGGGAAATCTCCGAGCAGTACTTC.

This clonotype was found once. Written as DNA, the CDR3 is TGTGCCAGCAGCGAAACAGGGGCGGGGGAGACCCAGTACTTC. It specifies CASSETGAGETQYF. The rearrangement links TRBV9 to TRBJ2-5, with D possibly matching TRBD1 (7 bases). CDR3 length: 14 residues. Looked up from germline, CDR1 is SGDLS and CDR2 is YYNGEE. V lost 3 bases to trimming and J lost 5 bases, with 14 bases between them.

This clonotype was counted at least ten times. This chain joins TRBV24-1 and TRBJ2-5; D unclear. Per germline, CDR1 KGHDR and CDR2 SFDVKD. CDR3 size: 13 residues. V lost 6 bases and J 2 bases, leaving 9 bases between the germline ends. CDR3 sequence reads: CATSWTGQETQYF. Here the CDR3 DNA reads TGTGCCACCAGTTGGACCGGACAAGAGACCCAGTACTTC.

The V and J genes are TRBV7-8 and TRBJ2-1, with 9 nucleotides matching TRBD2. Per germline, CDR1 SGHVS and CDR2 FQNEAQ. The CDR3 totals 14 residues. V shed 5 bases and J 9 bases; nucleotides not matched to a gene: 8. The CDR3 region has the DNA TGTGCCAGCAGCATCTTAGCGGGAGATGGTGAGCAGTTCTTC. Its translation: CASSILAGDGEQFF.

As concerns this clonotype: At one of its ends the junction is not consistent with the germline gene, which may arise from a read error. The chain couples TRBV5-1 to TRBJ2-5; no clear D gene. Germline lookup yields CDR1 SGHRS and CDR2 YFSETQ. The CDR3 has 12 residues. The CDR3 DNA follows: TGCGCCAGCAGCTCTCCGGCAGAGACCCACTACTTC. Its translation: CASSSPAETHYF.

This clonotype came up many times. J is TRBJ2-5 and V is TRBV20-1; D gene unclear. The germline V and J ends were trimmed by 6 bases and 0 bases, with 11 bases remaining between them. CDR3 length: 13 amino acids. Looked up from germline, CDR1 is DFQATT and CDR2 is SNEGSKA (reference sequence). The CDR3 sequence is CSADPRDQETQYF. DNA for the CDR3: TGCAGTGCGGACCCCCGGGACCAAGAGACCCAGTACTTC.

This clonotype was observed many times. The V gene is TRBV7-9, the J gene TRBJ2-7; 9 nucleotides line up with TRBD2. Trimming cost V 5 bases and J 0 bases; bases outside gene matches: 20. The CDR3 spans 20 residues. Germline V gene data show CDR1 as SEHNR and CDR2 as FQNEAQ (reference sequence). CDR3: CASSHPTSPLLAGSSYEQYF. The CDR3 DNA sequence: TGTGCCAGCAGCCACCCCACCTCCCCCCTTCTAGCGGGGAGCTCCTACGAGCAGTACTTC.

This chain uses TRBV12-3 or TRBV12-4 with TRBJ2-7, with 8 bases identical to TRBD1. There are 17 residues in the CDR3. The V gene end was trimmed by 6 bases and the J gene end by 9 bases; junction bases not matched to a gene: 22. The chain's CDR3 is CASSTTSWTGPWDGQYF. For the CDR3, the DNA is TGTGCCAGCAGCACCACCTCCTGGACAGGGCCGTGGGACGGGCAGTACTTC.

The table lists this clonotype with many counts. The chain joins TRBV7-9 to TRBJ2-7, with D possibly TRBD2 on 5 matching bases. V gave up 4 bases and J gave up 3 bases, with 19 bases separating them. CDR1 is SEHNR, CDR2 FQNEAQ, per germline (reference sequence). The CDR3 spans 16 residues. CDR3 coding DNA: TGTGCCAGCAGCTCCCTGAGGCCTAGCCACGGCTACGAGCAGTACTTC. Translated: CASSSLRPSHGYEQYF.

On this clonotype itself: The junction departs from the called germline gene at one end, perhaps through a read error. The chain has TRBV12-3 or TRBV12-4 and TRBJ2-7; 8 bases agree with TRBD1. The length of the CDR3 is 17 residues. The CDR3 DNA reads as TGTGCCAGCAGCACCACCTCCTGGACAGGGCCGTGGGACGAGCGGTACTTC. Translating it yields CASSTTSWTGPWDERYF.

This clonotype appeared many times. CDR3 sequence: CSARNSNQPQHF. The CDR3 nucleotides read TGCAGTGCTAGAAATAGCAATCAGCCCCAGCATTTT. V and J are TRBV20-1 and TRBJ1-5; D remains unclear. The CDR3 has 12 residues. Germline CDR1 reads DFQATT; CDR2 reads SNEGSKA (reference sequence). V lost 2 bases to trimming and J lost 0 bases, with 2 bases between them.